This T cell receptor beta chain was identified during a study of read filtering for tumor transcriptome and immune sequencing. Turning to the study itself: Transcriptome libraries were built from DNase-treated RNA. Overall study results and limits: The sorted CD138-negative fraction was a mixed bone marrow immune population, not purified T cells.

V gave up 2 bases and J gave up 2 bases, with 13 bases separating them. Germline CDR1 is SGHDN and CDR2 is FVKESK. This CDR3 region has 15 residues. The library was built from 400 to 500 ng RNA with molecular barcoded adaptors for alpha/delta and beta/gamma chains. One entry per CDR3 protein, called by TCRdb with MiXCR from the reads. The data contain some 140,000 distinct CDR3 sequences, 13% of them singletons. This clonotype came up many times. The antigen is not known. At the time of active disease, bone marrow was collected from every patient. The specimen sequenced was a population of CD138-negative cells sorted from bone marrow. The V and J genes are TRBV14 and TRBJ2-7; D is uncertain. The clonotype comes from a donor older than 35 with multiple myeloma. The CDR3 reads CASSQYPVMPYEQYF. CDR3 DNA: TGTGCCAGCAGCCAATACCCCGTTATGCCCTACGAGCAGTACTTC.